The 10 T cell receptor beta chains below were found in one sample sequenced in a study of blood T cell repertoires in COVID-19. The table came from immunoSEQ multiplex PCR; TCRdb's copy has only in-frame clones and leaves some out. The sample has roughly 140,000 clones; about 87% are singletons. The sequencing input was peripheral blood. The receptors come from a human donor in a cohort sampled during active COVID-19.

This sequence joins TRBV7-8 and TRBJ1-5; 10 bases map to TRBD1. Germline values: CDR1 SGHVS, CDR2 FQNEAQ. The ends lost 5 bases at V and 0 bases at J; junction bases unmatched: 4. The CDR3 runs to 16 residues. CDR3 DNA sequence: TGTGCCAGCAGCATCCGGGACAGGGGTAGCAATCAGCCCCAGCATTTT. Its protein is CASSIRDRGSNQPQHF.

The V gene is TRBV19, the J gene TRBJ2-1, with 9 bases that match TRBD1. Germline V gives CDR1 LNHDA, CDR2 SQIVND (reference sequence). The CDR3 contains 15 residues. V trimming: 4 bases; J trimming: 6 bases; junction bases outside the gene matches: 7. The CDR3 here is CASSTTGGVSNEQFF. In DNA form, the CDR3 reads TGTGCCAGTAGTACGACAGGGGGTGTTAGCAATGAGCAGTTCTTC. Using reference TRBV19 and TRBJ2-1 for the parts outside the CDR3, the full variable domain is DGGITQSPKYLFRKEGQNVTLSCEQNLNHDAMYWYRQDPGQGLRLIYYSQIVNDFQKGDIAEGYSVSREKKESFPLTVTSAQKNPTAFYLCASSTTGGVSNEQFFGPGTRLTVL.

The rearrangement links TRBV4-3 to TRBJ1-2; TRBD1 is a possible D gene (5 bases). With 1 base removed from V and 4 bases from J, the gap between germline ends came to 10 bases. Germline CDR1 LGHNA, CDR2 YSLEER. The CDR3 has 14 amino acids. The CDR3 coding sequence is TGCGCCAGCAGCCAAGTGCAGGGAAGCTATGGCTACACCTTC. It encodes CASSQVQGSYGYTF.

The chain uses TRBV5-4 and TRBJ2-3; D unresolved. The CDR3 runs 14 residues. V gave up 5 bases and J gave up 3 bases, with 13 bases separating them. The germline CDR1 and CDR2 sequences are SGHNT and YYREEE (reference sequence). The CDR3 nucleotides read TGTGCCAGCAGAGTAGGCGTGAGGACAGATACGCAGTATTTT. Residues: CASRVGVRTDTQYF.

The chain carries TRBV5-1 and TRBJ2-5; TRBD1 matches 8 bases. J gave up 5 bases and V 3 bases, and 12 bases lay outside the gene matches. This CDR3 is 16 amino acids long. Per the germline V gene, CDR1 is SGHRS and CDR2 is YFSETQ. The CDR3 spells CASSSNPGQGGETQYF. The CDR3 DNA reads as TGCGCCAGCAGCTCGAACCCCGGACAGGGAGGCGAGACCCAGTACTTC.

The chain uses TRBV2 and TRBJ1-3, with unresolved D. Per the germline V gene, CDR1 is SNHLY and CDR2 is FYNNEI. The V gene lost 5 bases and the J gene lost 2 bases, with 10 bases spanning the gap. This CDR3 has 14 amino acids. The CDR3 reads CASSSQIPGNTIYF. The CDR3 nucleotides are TGTGCCAGCAGTTCACAGATACCTGGAAACACCATATATTTT.

V and J are TRBV29-1 and TRBJ1-4, with 9 bases aligning to TRBD1. The CDR3 spans 11 residues. Germline V CDR1 and CDR2: SQVTM, ANQGSEA. The CDR3 DNA follows: TGCAGTACGGGACAGGGAGAAAAACTGTTTTTT. This codes for CSTGQGEKLFF. Supplemented by reference TRBV29-1 and TRBJ1-4, the full variable domain reads SAVISQKPSRDICQRGTSLTIQCQVDSQVTMMFWYRQQPGQSLTLIATANQGSEATYESGFVIDKFPISRPNLTFSTLTVSNMSPEDSSIYLCSTGQGEKLFFGSGTQLSVL.

The chain carries TRBV5-1 and TRBJ1-4, with D unresolved. V was trimmed by 3 bases and J by 8 bases, leaving 5 bases between them. CDR3 length equals 11 residues. CDR1 is SGHRS and CDR2 is YFSETQ in the germline V gene. In nucleotides, the CDR3 is TGCGCCAGCAGCTCAGGAGAAAAACTGTTTTTT. Translation: CASSSGEKLFF.

A single count supports this clone. The chain recombines TRBV5-8 with TRBJ2-2; 10 bases are shared with TRBD1. The CDR3 runs to 14 residues. The junction had 2 bases not matched to a gene; V was cut back by 5 bases and J by 4 bases. Germline V gives CDR1 SGHTS, CDR2 YDEGEE. Written as DNA, the CDR3 is TGTGCCAGCAGGTGGACAGGGGGCACCGGGGAGCTGTTTTTT. This codes for CASRWTGGTGELFF.

The V and J genes are TRBV6-5 and TRBJ2-3; no reliable D call. The V end lost 4 bases, the J end lost 1 base, and 9 bases lay between the germline ends. This CDR3 is 14 amino acids long. Germline CDR1 reads MNHEY; CDR2 reads SVGAGI. The CDR3 protein is CASSSSAGTDTQYF. The CDR3 DNA is TGTGCCAGCAGTTCCTCGGCCGGCACAGATACGCAGTATTTT.